The present TCR beta chain was sequenced within a study of T cells after yellow fever vaccination. Study-wide results and limits: Booster samples showed a return of most primary-vaccination clones (roughly 96% CD4, roughly 85% CD8). A minor fraction of clonotypes spanned both CD4 and CD8 compartments. Abundant clonotypes from the bulk population could have been carried over as contaminants into FACS-sorted repertoires.

Comments on this clonotype: Its target is not known.

They built TCR cDNA with 5'RACE template switching, a step that put in a universal primer site and UMIs. In TCRdb, the 5' RACE reads were re-called with MiXCR into one record per CDR3 protein. The repertoire holds approximately 250,000 distinct CDR3 sequences, roughly 3.7% seen once, with about 20% in the top ten. The V segment lost 4 bases and the J segment 3 bases; nucleotides outside the gene matches: 6. This CDR3 region has 15 residues. Germline assignment: CDR1 MNHEY and CDR2 SMNVEV (reference sequence). The material sequenced was PBMCs, taken 15 days after the yellow fever booster vaccination. This chain joins TRBV27 and TRBJ2-7; TRBD1 matches at 10 bases. The receptor was isolated from a young man who received the YFV17D yellow fever vaccine. The DNA of the CDR3 is TGTGCCAGCAGTTATTTGGGACAGGGGCACTACGAGCAGTACTTC. It encodes CASSYLGQGHYEQYF.